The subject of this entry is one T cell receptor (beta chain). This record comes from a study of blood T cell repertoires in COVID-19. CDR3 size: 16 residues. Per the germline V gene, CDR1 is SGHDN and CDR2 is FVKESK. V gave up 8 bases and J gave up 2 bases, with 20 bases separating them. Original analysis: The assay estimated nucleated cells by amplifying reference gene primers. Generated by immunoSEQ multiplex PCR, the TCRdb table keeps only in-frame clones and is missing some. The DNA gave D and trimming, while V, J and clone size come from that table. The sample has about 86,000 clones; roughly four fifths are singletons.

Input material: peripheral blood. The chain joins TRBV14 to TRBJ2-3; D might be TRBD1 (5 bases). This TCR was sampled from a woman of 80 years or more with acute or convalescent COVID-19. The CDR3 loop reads CASAPRALPSTDTQYF. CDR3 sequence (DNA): TGTGCCAGCGCGCCCAGGGCGCTACCTTCCACAGATACGCAGTATTTT. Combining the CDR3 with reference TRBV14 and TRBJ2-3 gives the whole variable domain EAGVTQFPSHSVIEKGQTVTLRCDPISGHDNLYWYRRVMGKEIKFLLHFVKESKQDESGMPNNRFLAERTGGTYSTLKVQPAELEDSGVYFCASAPRALPSTDTQYFGPGTRLTVL.